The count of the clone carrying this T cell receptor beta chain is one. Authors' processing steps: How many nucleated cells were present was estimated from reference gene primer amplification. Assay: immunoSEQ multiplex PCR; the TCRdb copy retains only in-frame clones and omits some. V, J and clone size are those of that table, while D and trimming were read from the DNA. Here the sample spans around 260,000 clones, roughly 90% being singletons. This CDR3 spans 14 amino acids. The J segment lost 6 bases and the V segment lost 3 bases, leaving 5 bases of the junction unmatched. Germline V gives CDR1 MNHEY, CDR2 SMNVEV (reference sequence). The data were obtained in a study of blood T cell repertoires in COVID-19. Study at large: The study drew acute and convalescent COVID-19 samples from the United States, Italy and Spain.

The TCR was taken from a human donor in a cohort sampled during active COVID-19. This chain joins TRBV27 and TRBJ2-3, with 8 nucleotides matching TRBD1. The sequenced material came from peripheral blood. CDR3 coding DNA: TGTGCCAGCAGTTTGCAGGGGGCATGGGATACGCAGTATTTT. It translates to CASSLQGAWDTQYF.